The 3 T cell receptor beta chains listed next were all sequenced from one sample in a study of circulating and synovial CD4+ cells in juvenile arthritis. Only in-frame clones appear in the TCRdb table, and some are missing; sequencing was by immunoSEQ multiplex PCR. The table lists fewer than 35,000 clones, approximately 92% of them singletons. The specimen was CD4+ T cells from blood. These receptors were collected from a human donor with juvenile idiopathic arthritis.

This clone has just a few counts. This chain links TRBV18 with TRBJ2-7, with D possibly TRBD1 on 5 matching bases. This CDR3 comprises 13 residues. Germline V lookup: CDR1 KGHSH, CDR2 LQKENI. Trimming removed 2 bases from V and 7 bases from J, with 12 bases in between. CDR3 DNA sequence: TGTGCCAGCTCACCAGGCCAGGGTATGGAGCAGTACTTC. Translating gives CASSPGQGMEQYF.

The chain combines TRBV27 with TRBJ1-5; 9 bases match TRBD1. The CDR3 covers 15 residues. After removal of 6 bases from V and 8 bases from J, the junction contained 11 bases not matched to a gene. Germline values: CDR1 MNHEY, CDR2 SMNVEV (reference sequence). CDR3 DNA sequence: TGTGCCAGCAGACCCCCGGGACAGGGATGGGAGCCCCAGCATTTT. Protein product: CASRPPGQGWEPQHF.

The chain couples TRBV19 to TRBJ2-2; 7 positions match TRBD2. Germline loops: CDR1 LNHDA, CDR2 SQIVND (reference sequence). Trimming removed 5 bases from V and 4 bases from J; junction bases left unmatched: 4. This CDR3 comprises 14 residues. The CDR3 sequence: CASSYGGGTGELFF. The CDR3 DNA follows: TGTGCCAGTAGTTACGGCGGGGGCACCGGGGAGCTGTTTTTT.